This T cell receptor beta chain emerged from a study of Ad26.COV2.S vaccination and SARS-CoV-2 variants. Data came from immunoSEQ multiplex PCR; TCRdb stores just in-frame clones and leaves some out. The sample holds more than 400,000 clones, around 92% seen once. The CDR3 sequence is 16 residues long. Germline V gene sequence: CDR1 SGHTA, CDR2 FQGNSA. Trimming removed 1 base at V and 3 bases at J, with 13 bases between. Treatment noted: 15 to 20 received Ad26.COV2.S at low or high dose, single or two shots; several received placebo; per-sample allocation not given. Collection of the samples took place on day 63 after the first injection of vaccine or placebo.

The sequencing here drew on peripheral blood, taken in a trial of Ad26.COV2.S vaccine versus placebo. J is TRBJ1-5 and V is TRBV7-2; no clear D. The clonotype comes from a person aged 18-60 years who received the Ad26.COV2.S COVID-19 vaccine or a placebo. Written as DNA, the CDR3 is TGTGCCAGCAGCTTAGGTTCGACACCGGCCAATCAGCCCCAGCATTTT. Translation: CASSLGSTPANQPQHF.